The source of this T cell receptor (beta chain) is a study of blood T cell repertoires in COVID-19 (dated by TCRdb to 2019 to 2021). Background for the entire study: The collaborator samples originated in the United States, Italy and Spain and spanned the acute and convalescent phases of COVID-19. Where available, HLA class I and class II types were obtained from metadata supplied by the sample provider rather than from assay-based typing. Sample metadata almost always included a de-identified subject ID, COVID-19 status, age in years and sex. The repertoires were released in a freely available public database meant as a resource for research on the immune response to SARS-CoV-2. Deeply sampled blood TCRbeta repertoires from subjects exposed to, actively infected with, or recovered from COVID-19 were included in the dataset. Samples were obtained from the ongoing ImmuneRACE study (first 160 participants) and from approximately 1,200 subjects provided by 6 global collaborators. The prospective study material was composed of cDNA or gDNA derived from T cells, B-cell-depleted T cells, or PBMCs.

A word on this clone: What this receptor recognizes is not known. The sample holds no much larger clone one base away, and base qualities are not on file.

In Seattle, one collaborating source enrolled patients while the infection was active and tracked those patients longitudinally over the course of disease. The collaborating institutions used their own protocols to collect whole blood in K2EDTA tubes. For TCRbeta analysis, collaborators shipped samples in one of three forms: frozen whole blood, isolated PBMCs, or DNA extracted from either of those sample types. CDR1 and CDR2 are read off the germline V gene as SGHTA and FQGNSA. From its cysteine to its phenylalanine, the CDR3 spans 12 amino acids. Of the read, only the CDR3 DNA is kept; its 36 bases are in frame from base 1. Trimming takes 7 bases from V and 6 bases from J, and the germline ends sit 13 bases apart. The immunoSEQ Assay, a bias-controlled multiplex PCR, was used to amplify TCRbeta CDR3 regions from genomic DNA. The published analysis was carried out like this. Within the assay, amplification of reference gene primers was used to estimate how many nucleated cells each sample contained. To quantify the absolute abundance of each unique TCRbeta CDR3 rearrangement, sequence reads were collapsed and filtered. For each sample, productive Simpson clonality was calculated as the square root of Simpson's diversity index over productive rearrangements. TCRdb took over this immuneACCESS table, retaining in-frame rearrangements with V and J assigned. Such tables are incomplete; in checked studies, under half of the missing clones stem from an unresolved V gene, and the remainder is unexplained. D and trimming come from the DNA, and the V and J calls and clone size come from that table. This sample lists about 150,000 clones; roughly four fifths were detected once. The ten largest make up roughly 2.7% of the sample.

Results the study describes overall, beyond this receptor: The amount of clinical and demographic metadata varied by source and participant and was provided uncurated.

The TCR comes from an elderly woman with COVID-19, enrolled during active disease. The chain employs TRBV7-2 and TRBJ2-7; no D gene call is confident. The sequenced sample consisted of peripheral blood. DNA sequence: TGTGCCAGCACCTCGGTAAGCACCGAGCAGTACTTC. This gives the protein CASTSVSTEQYF.